This T cell receptor (beta chain) was retrieved from a study of somatic mutations in cytotoxic T cells in rheumatoid arthritis. There are a few counts of this clone. The protocol was immunoSEQ multiplex PCR, while the TCRdb copy is restricted to in-frame clones and leaves out a portion. The sample contains 9,500 to 13,000 clones, 65% to 80% of which appear only once. This receptor was obtained from an adult with rheumatoid arthritis. Sample: CD8+ T cells sorted from blood.

Here the CDR3 reads CATSARDREGEQYF. CDR3 sequence (DNA): TGTGCCACCAGCGCCCGGGACAGGGAGGGCGAGCAGTACTTC. The rearrangement uses TRBV15 and TRBJ2-7, with 9 nucleotides matching TRBD1. Germline V CDR1 and CDR2: LNHNV, YYDKDF (reference sequence). V dropped 5 bases and J dropped 6; count of bases not matched to a gene: 8. The CDR3 covers 14 residues.